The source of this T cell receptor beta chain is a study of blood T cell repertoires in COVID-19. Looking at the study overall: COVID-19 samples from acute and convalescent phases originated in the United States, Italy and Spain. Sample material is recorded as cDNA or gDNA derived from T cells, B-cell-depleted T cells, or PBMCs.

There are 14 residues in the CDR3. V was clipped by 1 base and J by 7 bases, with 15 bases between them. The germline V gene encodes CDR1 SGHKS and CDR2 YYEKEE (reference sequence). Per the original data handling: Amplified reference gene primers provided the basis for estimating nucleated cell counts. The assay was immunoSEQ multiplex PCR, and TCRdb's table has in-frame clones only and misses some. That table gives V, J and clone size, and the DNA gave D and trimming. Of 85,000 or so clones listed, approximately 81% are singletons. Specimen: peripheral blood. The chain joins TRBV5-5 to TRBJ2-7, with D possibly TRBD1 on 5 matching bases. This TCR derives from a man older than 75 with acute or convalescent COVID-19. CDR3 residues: CASSLSVRDMEQYF. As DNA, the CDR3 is TGTGCCAGCAGCTTGTCAGTCAGGGATATGGAGCAGTACTTC.